This T cell receptor (beta chain) is drawn from a study of early T cells in non-severe SARS-CoV-2 infection. Study summary: It was bulk RNA from unsorted whole blood that was sequenced, and the chains were unpaired.

Study-wide findings and caveats: VDJdb-based annotation leaned toward anti-spike CD8 responses and missed private and CD4 specificities.

Germline CDR1 reads SGHTA; CDR2 reads FQGNSA. V lost 3 bases and J 2 bases, leaving 11 bases between the germline ends. CDR3 size: 14 residues. On this clonotype: Its antigen is unknown.

Researchers attached unique molecular identifiers to individual cDNA molecules. TCRdb re-called the 5' RACE reads through MiXCR, storing one row per CDR3 protein. The repertoire has around 33,000 distinct CDR3 sequences, over 4.5% of them found once; the top ten carry less than 8.5%. The V call is TRBV7-2, the J call TRBJ2-7; D may correspond to TRBD1 or TRBD2 (5 bases each). This clonotype originated in an adult who was a healthcare worker with PCR-confirmed SARS-CoV-2 infection or an uninfected control (not recorded which). The sequencing input was whole blood. This chain's CDR3 is CASSLGRGPYEQYF. The CDR3 DNA follows: TGTGCCAGCAGCTTGGGACGGGGTCCCTACGAGCAGTACTTC.